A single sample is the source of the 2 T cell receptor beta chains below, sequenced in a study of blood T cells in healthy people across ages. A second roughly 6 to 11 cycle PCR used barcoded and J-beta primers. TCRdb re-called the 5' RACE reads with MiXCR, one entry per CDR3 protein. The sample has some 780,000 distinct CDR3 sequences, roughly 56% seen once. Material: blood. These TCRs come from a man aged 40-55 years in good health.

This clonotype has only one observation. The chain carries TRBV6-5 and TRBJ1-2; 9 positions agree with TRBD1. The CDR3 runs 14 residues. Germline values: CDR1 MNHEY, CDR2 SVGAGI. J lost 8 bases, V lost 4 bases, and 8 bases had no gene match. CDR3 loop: CASSSGTGFYGYTF. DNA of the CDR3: TGTGCCAGCAGTTCCGGGACAGGGTTTTACGGCTACACCTTC.

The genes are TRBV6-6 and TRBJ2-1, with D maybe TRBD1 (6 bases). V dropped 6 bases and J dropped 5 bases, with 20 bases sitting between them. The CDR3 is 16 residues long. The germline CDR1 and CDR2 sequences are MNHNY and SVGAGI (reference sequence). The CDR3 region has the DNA TGTGCCAGCAGGTCCGGCGGCAGGGGTCTCCACAATGAGCAGTTCTTC. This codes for CASRSGGRGLHNEQFF.